A selection of T cell receptor beta chains follows, all from one sample in a study of blood T cell repertoires in COVID-19. The table came from immunoSEQ multiplex PCR; TCRdb's copy has only in-frame clones and leaves some out. This repertoire shows 200,000 to 250,000 clones, just under 85% found once; its top ten account for more than 7%. Sequenced material: peripheral blood. These receptors originate from a man older than 75 with acute or convalescent COVID-19. Both conserved end residues are part of each CDR3.

j_call v_call cdr3_aa
TRBJ1-2 TRBV2 CASDWTGGYGYTF
TRBJ1-3 TRBV6-5 CASSYSMQAGNTIYF
TRBJ1-5 TRBV12-5 CASGGTANQPQHF
TRBJ1-6 TRBV11-2 CASSLQPGGSPLHF
TRBJ2-5 TRBV15 CATSRDRGLETQYF
TRBJ1-1 TRBV5-1 CASSWWDKNTEAFF
TRBJ1-5 TRBV12-5 CASGNASQPQHF
TRBJ1-3 TRBV4-2 CASSQVADLSGNTIYF
TRBJ2-1 TRBV15 CATNSAGAGGNEQFF
TRBJ1-2 TRBV10-3 CAISAGLSPNYGYTF
TRBJ2-1 TRBV24-1 CATSDFPRYNEQFF
TRBJ2-3 TRBV5-1 CASSLYISTDTQYF
TRBJ1-5 TRBV19 CASSRDRDYQPQHF
TRBJ1-2 TRBV6-6 CASRGQGLPNYGYTF
TRBJ2-7 TRBV6-4 CASPTGDISYEQYF
TRBJ1-2 TRBV6-1 CASSERDRGYGYTF
TRBJ2-7 TRBV3-1/TRBV3-2 CASRPGGVIYEQYF
TRBJ1-5 TRBV20-1 CSASGQVNQPQHF
TRBJ2-5 TRBV18 CASSPDSETQYF
TRBJ1-5 TRBV18 CASSPEGTAMNQPQHF
TRBJ1-6 TRBV6-6 CASSYGTNSPLHF
TRBJ2-7 TRBV6-1 CASSESSPEGYEQYF
TRBJ2-1 TRBV2 CASSRQEEQFF
TRBJ1-5 TRBV7-8 CASSSTGGTQPQHF
TRBJ2-1 TRBV21-1 CASSTQVSSYNEQFF
TRBJ2-7 TRBV27 CASSLAGTVAYEQYF
TRBJ2-7 TRBV5-1 CASSLEMGQAYEQYF